This TCR beta chain is from a study of Graves' ophthalmopathy and Graves' hyperthyroidism. Turning to this clonotype: Its target is not known.

V gave up 0 bases and J gave up 7 bases; unmatched junction bases: 6. CDR3 length: 15 residues. Looked up from germline, CDR1 is SGDLS and CDR2 is YYNGEE. RNA transcripts were the source from which TCR beta CDR3 regions were amplified. RT-PCR in the first round used HTBI primers; a second-round multiplex PCR followed. MiXCR was run by TCRdb on the multiplex PCR reads, yielding one entry per CDR3 protein. The sample holds about 740,000 distinct CDR3 sequences, roughly 41% seen once. The study, taken as a whole, reports: Thyroid clonotypes that were expanded above 0.001 frequency mostly also appeared in blood.

This sequence was found in an adult man with Graves' ophthalmopathy. The chain recombines TRBV9 with TRBJ1-4; TRBD1 aligns across 7 bases. Material: peripheral blood. Written as DNA, the CDR3 is TGTGCCAGCAGCGTAGACAGGGGTCGCGGTGAAAAACTGTTTTTT. It codes for CASSVDRGRGEKLFF.